Sequencing of this T cell receptor beta chain was carried out in a study of OX40 agonist ivuxolimab in advanced cancers. Study-level background: Patients received the agonistic anti-OX40 (CD134) antibody ivuxolimab. Dosing consisted of intravenous ivuxolimab at 0.01 to 10 mg/kg every 2 weeks. Study observations and caveats: Fewer expanded clones were found on average in CD4+ than in CD8+ T cells.

TCRdb's copy holds only in-frame clones and misses some; the assay was immunoSEQ multiplex PCR. The data show under 95,000 clones, approximately 86% seen once. The CDR3 has 14 amino acids. The V gene lost 4 bases and the J gene lost 1 base, with 10 bases spanning the gap. Germline V gene sequence: CDR1 SGHNT, CDR2 YYREEE (reference sequence). With regard to this clone: As yet, its antigen is unknown.

Sequences were derived from CD4+ or CD8+ T cells sorted from blood, sampled in a trial of the OX40 agonist ivuxolimab. This TCR was sampled from an adult with an advanced solid tumor such as melanoma, head and neck, liver or kidney cancer. The chain has TRBV5-4 and TRBJ2-3, with D perhaps given as TRBD1 or TRBD2 (5 bases each). Here the CDR3 reads CASSPGDRTDTQYF. In DNA, the CDR3 is TGTGCCAGCAGCCCCGGGGACCGCACAGATACGCAGTATTTT.